This TCR beta chain was recorded in a study of T cells after yellow fever vaccination. Whole-study context: Fractions containing few cells were prepared with SMART-Seq v4 Ultra Low Input. The study, taken as a whole, reports: In FACS-sorted repertoires, abundant clonotypes from the bulk population could appear as contaminants. The study re-detected most primary-vaccination clones after the booster (approximately 96% CD4, 85% to 90% CD8).

Universal primer sites and UMIs were introduced during 5'RACE template-switching synthesis of TCR cDNA. TCRdb analysed the 5' RACE reads with MiXCR anew, one entry per CDR3 protein. The table has around 140,000 distinct CDR3 sequences, about 6.2% seen once; the top ten hold under 0.7%. This CDR3 is 18 amino acids long. Trimming took 5 bases from V and 2 from J; bases not matched to a gene: 15. This clonotype was counted many times. What it recognizes is unknown. Sample: CD4+ T cells sorted from PBMCs, taken 10 days after the yellow fever booster vaccination. The TCR sequence derives from a young man who received the YFV17D yellow fever vaccine. The gene calls are TRBV12-3 or TRBV12-4 and TRBJ2-4, with TRBD2 matching 7 bases. CDR3 nucleotides: TGTGCCAGCAGTCCCCCCGGGGGGAGGGGTGCGTCCAAAAACATTCAGTACTTC. Its translation: CASSPPGGRGASKNIQYF.